The following is a TCR beta chain sequence with its context. Its matching antigen is unknown. The table came from immunoSEQ multiplex PCR; TCRdb's copy has only in-frame clones and leaves some out. Seen here are over 85,000 clones, roughly nine tenths observed once, and the top ten hold under 2%. These data are taken from a study of cytomegalovirus exposure and HLA in healthy donors. Findings of the study overall: Most TCR sequences were seen very rarely across donors, but some public TCRs occurred in many.

The sequenced sample consisted of PBMCs. The TCR originated in a woman aged 18-30 years in good health and CMV-seronegative.

DNA for the CDR3: TGCAGCAAACAAGGTGGGGGGGGCTACAATGAGCAGTTCTTC. Protein product: CSKQGGGGYNEQFF. V is TRBV29-1 and J is TRBJ2-1; 7 bases fit TRBD2. Germline lookup yields CDR1 SQVTM and CDR2 ANQGSEA. The CDR3 runs to 14 residues. J lost 3 bases, V lost 8 bases, and 10 bases had no gene match.